This T cell receptor (beta chain) emerged from a study of blood T cell repertoires in COVID-19. As for the study in general: Spain, Italy and the United States supplied samples that represented acute and convalescent COVID-19. In each case, the material was cDNA or gDNA derived from T cells, B-cell-depleted T cells, or PBMCs.

This clone showed up just once. Under the authors' procedure: Amplification of reference gene primers was used by the study to estimate nucleated cell counts. The assay was immunoSEQ multiplex PCR, and TCRdb's table has in-frame clones only and misses some. Clone size and the V and J calls come from that table; the DNA yielded D and trimming. Of over 200,000 clones listed, about 86% are singletons. Germline V gene lookup returns CDR1 ENHRY and CDR2 SYGVKD. This CDR3 region has 13 residues. V lost 6 bases, J lost 6 bases, and 12 bases lay in between. The receptor was derived from a woman aged 45 to 65 with acute or convalescent COVID-19. Input material: peripheral blood. The chain carries TRBV10-3 and TRBJ1-5; D ambiguous. CDR3 sequence (DNA): TGTGCCATCAGGCCGCAGGTCGGTCAGCCCCAGCATTTT. Translating it yields CAIRPQVGQPQHF.